The 14 T cell receptor beta chains given below trace back to one sample, sequenced in a study of blood T cell repertoires in COVID-19. Clones were sequenced by immunoSEQ multiplex PCR, and TCRdb holds only the in-frame ones, with some missing. The repertoire has about 16,000 clones, about nine tenths of them found once; the top ten carry roughly 12%. The material sequenced was peripheral blood. These receptor sequences come from a human donor in a cohort sampled during active COVID-19.

The CDR3 coding sequence is TGCAGCGTGCGACAGGGGGCGGACACTGAAGCTTTCTTT. Translating it yields CSVRQGADTEAFF. V gene TRBV29-1 combines with J gene TRBJ1-1; 10 bases map to TRBD1. Germline CDR1 reads SQVTM; CDR2 reads ANQGSEA. J lost 3 bases, V lost 6 bases, and 4 bases had no gene match. There are 13 residues in the CDR3.

This clone was counted a single time. The chain has TRBV30 and TRBJ1-2; no clear D. The CDR3 consists of 16 residues. Germline values: CDR1 GTSNPN, CDR2 SVGIG (reference sequence). The V end was cut by 3 bases, the J end by 2 bases, with 19 bases between. The CDR3 is CAWRPLGDFRNYGYTF. CDR3 nucleotides: TGTGCCTGGAGACCCTTAGGTGACTTTAGGAACTATGGCTACACCTTC.

The V call is TRBV5-1, the J call TRBJ2-1, with TRBD2 as a possible D gene (6 bases). The CDR3 loop spans 18 amino acids. CDR1 is SGHRS, CDR2 YFSETQ, per germline. Trimming took off 4 bases at V and 7 bases at J, with 27 bases between the two ends. The CDR3 loop is CASSGSHGGRKGGNEQFF. CDR3 bases: TGCGCCAGCAGCGGTAGCCACGGGGGACGAAAAGGTGGAAATGAGCAGTTCTTC.

The J gene is TRBJ1-3, the V gene TRBV3-1 (or the pseudogene TRBV3-2); no reliable D call. CDR1 is LGHDT and CDR2 is YNNKEL in the germline V gene (reference sequence). This CDR3 is built from 16 residues. The germline V and J ends were trimmed by 1 base and 1 base, with 11 bases remaining between them. For the CDR3, the DNA is TGTGCCAGCAGCCAAGGTGGCGGATTATCTGGAAACACCATATATTTT. This gives the protein CASSQGGGLSGNTIYF.

The chain is built from TRBV3-1 (or the pseudogene TRBV3-2) and TRBJ2-4; TRBD1 is a possible D gene (6 bases). Germline CDR1 LGHDT, CDR2 YNNKEL (reference sequence). Between the trimmed V and J ends, which lost 5 bases and 1 base, there was a span of 9 bases. The CDR3 length is 14 residues. The CDR3 loop is CASSIDRAKNIQYF. Here the CDR3 DNA reads TGTGCCAGCAGCATTGACAGGGCCAAAAACATTCAGTACTTC.

The chain has TRBV6-5 and TRBJ1-2; TRBD1 aligns across 7 bases. Germline V lookup: CDR1 MNHEY, CDR2 SVGAGI. V shed 6 bases and J 3 bases; nucleotides not matched to a gene: 4. This CDR3 comprises 13 residues. In DNA form, the CDR3 reads TGTGCCAGCAGATCTACAGGGGACTATGGCTACACCTTC. It translates to CASRSTGDYGYTF.

The chain joins TRBV7-6 to TRBJ1-1; D gene ambiguous. Looked up from germline, CDR1 is SGHVS and CDR2 is FNYEAQ. V was cut by 4 bases and J by 4 bases, with 10 bases left in between. The CDR3 length is 13 residues. CDR3 DNA sequence: TGTGCCAGCAGCTCACACCCTGGCACTGAAGCTTTCTTT. Encoded protein: CASSSHPGTEAFF.

The chain recombines TRBV5-4 with TRBJ1-1; the D gene is possibly TRBD1 (6 bases). This CDR3 contains 16 residues. Deletions cut 10 bases from V and 0 bases from J, with 22 bases between. Germline CDR1 SGHNT, CDR2 YYREEE (reference sequence). CDR3 region: CAVRGSGGRMNTEAFF. CDR3 in DNA: TGTGCCGTTCGCGGGTCGGGGGGCCGAATGAACACTGAAGCTTTCTTT.

This clone was seen a few times. V usage is TRBV30 and J usage is TRBJ1-2; 7 bases are a match to TRBD1. The V gene end was trimmed by 3 bases and the J gene end by 8 bases; junction bases not matched to a gene: 9. CDR1 is GTSNPN and CDR2 is SVGIG in the germline V gene (reference sequence). This CDR3 contains 13 residues. The CDR3 spells CAWRETGTYGYTF. CDR3 in DNA: TGTGCCTGGAGGGAGACAGGGACATACGGCTACACCTTC. The full variable domain, in which reference TRBV30 and TRBJ1-2 provide the parts outside the CDR3, is SQTIHQWPATLVQPVGSPLSLECTVEGTSNPNLYWYRQAAGRGLQLLFYSVGIGQISSEVPQNLSASRPQDRQFILSSKKLLLSDSGFYLCAWRETGTYGYTFGSGTRLTVV.

The chain links TRBV27 to TRBJ1-1, with no clear D. This CDR3 region has 14 residues. Germline V lookup: CDR1 MNHEY, CDR2 SMNVEV (reference sequence). With 3 bases removed from V and 1 base from J, the gap between germline ends came to 9 bases. The CDR3 DNA reads TGTGCCAGCAGTTTGTTACGACAGAACACTGAAGCTTTCTTT. Residues: CASSLLRQNTEAFF.

This chain uses TRBV19 with TRBJ1-3; 9 bases fit TRBD1. Per the germline V gene, CDR1 is LNHDA and CDR2 is SQIVND (reference sequence). The CDR3 spans 14 residues. The trim removed 4 bases at V and 2 bases at J, leaving 0 bases unmatched. The CDR3 coding sequence is TGTGCCAGTAGTAGGGACAGGGCTGGAAACACCATATATTTT. Translated: CASSRDRAGNTIYF.

This clone occurred a few times. The identical CDR3 is also encoded by other nucleotide sequences in the sample. This chain joins TRBV19 and TRBJ1-1, with D possibly TRBD1 on 6 matching bases. Trimming took off 1 base at V and 4 bases at J, with 7 bases between the two ends. Germline CDR1 and CDR2: LNHDA and SQIVND (reference sequence). This CDR3 spans 13 amino acids. The CDR3 loop reads CASSIVGGTEAFF. In DNA form, the CDR3 reads TGTGCCAGTAGTATAGTAGGGGGCACTGAAGCTTTCTTT.

The CDR3 is CASSLYQGATGNTIYF. CDR3 nucleotide sequence: TGTGCCAGCAGCTTATATCAGGGGGCGACAGGAAACACCATATATTTT. The chain uses TRBV7-2 and TRBJ1-3; 8 bases are a match to TRBD1. Germline V lookup: CDR1 SGHTA, CDR2 FQGNSA. Trimming removed 2 bases from V and 4 bases from J; junction bases left unmatched: 7. There are 16 residues in the CDR3.

This CDR3 reads CASRLTAINEKLFF. The CDR3 nucleotides read TGTGCCAGCAGACTGACAGCTATTAATGAAAAACTGTTTTTT. The chain carries TRBV2 and TRBJ1-4, with D perhaps TRBD1 (5 bases). Germline V gene lookup returns CDR1 SNHLY and CDR2 FYNNEI. The V end lost 6 bases, the J end lost 4 bases, and 12 bases lay between the germline ends. The length of the CDR3 is 14 residues.